One and the same sample provided the 32 T cell receptor beta chains below, sequenced in a study of tissue T cells after allogeneic stem cell transplantation. Time point reported: mouse harvest day 7 after allogeneic transplant. The graft held 10^6 splenic CD5+ T cells and 10^7 T-cell-depleted bone marrow cells. Sequencing was performed with immunoSEQ multiplex PCR; in TCRdb, only in-frame clones are kept and a portion is missing. The table has thousands of clones, 50% seen once. The sequencing sample was made of gut tissue. Receptor source: a female BALB/c mouse given C57BL/6 T cells with graft-versus-host disease after an allogeneic hematopoietic cell transplant.

A word on this clone: Mouse gene names and germline throughout. The read gets to within 1 residue of the CDR3 end, and the germline J gene fills in the rest. The genes are TRBV16 and TRBJ2-1; 9 positions agree with TRBD1. Germline trimming cut 5 bases from V and 7 bases from J; bases unmatched to any gene: 3. CDR3 length: 13 amino acids. Looked up from germline, CDR1 is SGHSA and CDR2 is FRNQAP. CDR3 bases read: TGTGCAAGCAGCCTGGGACAGGGAGCTGAGCAGTTC. It encodes CASSLGQGAEQF. The whole CDR3 is CASSLGQGAEQFF.

As concerns this clone: Gene names refer to mouse genes. From the germline J gene comes the end of the CDR3, since the read stops 1 residue before it. The genes are TRBV26 and TRBJ1-1; no firm D call. This CDR3 contains 13 residues. The germline V gene has CDR1 KGHPV and CDR2 FQNQEV (reference sequence). Between the trimmed V and J ends, which lost 0 bases and 1 base, there was a span of 3 bases. The covered CDR3 bases are TGTGCCAGCAGTCTGTCCGGAAACACAGAAGTCTTC. It specifies CASSLSGNTEVF. The CDR3 as a whole reads CASSLSGNTEVFF. The whole variable domain, filled in from reference TRBV26 and TRBJ1-1, reads NSKVIQTPRYLVKGQGQKAKMRCIPEKGHPVVFWYQQNKNNEFKFLINFQNQEVLQQIDMTEKRFSAECPSNSPCSLEIQSSEAGDSALYLCASSLSGNTEVFFGKGTRLTVV.

For this clone: Mouse gene names apply. The sequence runs out 1 residue before the end of the CDR3; the remainder is reconstructed from the germline J gene. The gene calls are TRBV4 and TRBJ1-4; 11 bases map to TRBD1. The V and J ends lost 6 bases and 0 bases, in that order; junction bases with no gene match: 3. This CDR3 region has 16 residues. The germline V gene encodes CDR1 LGHDT and CDR2 YNNKQL (reference sequence). Incomplete CDR3 DNA: TGTGCCAGCAGGGGGGACAGGGGGATTTCCAACGAAAGATTATTT. Protein sequence: CASRGDRGISNERLF. From start to end, the CDR3 is CASRGDRGISNERLFF.

With respect to this clone: Any gene name here is a mouse gene name. The read falls 1 residue short of the CDR3 end, and the missing part is taken from the germline J gene. V and J are TRBV23 and TRBJ2-1; the table gives TRBD2 as D, unverified against the DNA. CDR1 and CDR2 from the germline V gene are KGHTA and FQNQQP. The CDR3 spans 14 residues. Partial CDR3 DNA: TGCTCCAGCAGTCCTGGGGCTAACTATGCTGAGCAGTTC. Amino acid sequence: CSSSPGANYAEQF. The whole CDR3 reads CSSSPGANYAEQFF.

In regard to this clone: The genes are named according to mouse. The read ends 1 residue shy of where the CDR3 ends; the end is completed using the germline J gene. This sequence joins TRBV19 and TRBJ1-2, with D possibly matching TRBD1 (5 bases). This CDR3 is built from 13 residues. CDR1 FNHDT and CDR2 SITEND come from the germline V gene (reference sequence). V lost 3 bases and J lost 2, with 8 bases in between. Partial CDR3 DNA: TGTGCCAGCAGTAACCGGGACAACTCCGACTACACC. It codes for CASSNRDNSDYT. The whole CDR3 sequence is CASSNRDNSDYTF. The full variable domain, rest sourced from reference TRBV19 and TRBJ1-2, is GGIITQTPKFLIGQEGQKLTLKCQQNFNHDTMYWYRQDSGKGLRLIYYSITENDLQKGDLSEGYDASREKKSSFSLTVTSAQKNEMAVFLCASSNRDNSDYTFGSGTRLLVI.

Remarks on this clone: Genes here carry mouse names. The CDR3 end is not reached by the read, which stops 1 residue before it; the germline J gene fills it in. V gene TRBV26 combines with J gene TRBJ1-1; D gene unclear. This CDR3 comprises 14 residues. Per the germline V gene, CDR1 is KGHPV and CDR2 is FQNQEV (reference sequence). V was trimmed by 2 bases and J by 0 bases, leaving 7 bases between them. Partial CDR3 DNA: TGTGCCAGCAGTCTGGTCAATGCAAACACAGAAGTCTTC. Its protein is CASSLVNANTEVF. The whole CDR3 region reads CASSLVNANTEVFF.

On this clone itself: Any gene name here is a mouse gene name. The read is 1 residue too short to cover the CDR3 end, so that end is filled in from the germline J gene. The chain recombines TRBV26 with TRBJ1-2, with D possibly being TRBD1 (6 bases). CDR3 length equals 15 residues. Trimming shortened V by 2 bases and J by 0 bases, and 10 bases separated the two germline ends. The germline CDR1 and CDR2 sequences are KGHPV and FQNQEV (reference sequence). The sequenced CDR3 bases are TGTGCCAGCAGTCTGCCCGGGACAACAAACTCCGACTACACC. This sequence encodes CASSLPGTTNSDYT. The entire CDR3 sequence reads CASSLPGTTNSDYTF.

This clone was recorded a few times. Gene labels here are mouse ones. The read finishes 1 residue shy of the CDR3 end, and the germline J gene is used to complete it. This sequence joins TRBV29 and TRBJ2-3; no definite D call. The ends were cut back, 5 bases at V and 3 bases at J, with 0 bases in the middle. The germline CDR1 and CDR2 sequences are MSHET and SYDVDS. The CDR3 loop spans 10 amino acids. The CDR3 sequence: CASSAETLYF. CDR3 DNA, as far as it was read: TGTGCTAGCAGTGCAGAAACGCTGTAT. Full variable domain (missing parts from reference TRBV29 and TRBJ2-3): DMKVTQMPRYLIKRMGENVLLECGQDMSHETMYWYRQDPGLGLQLIYISYDVDSNSEGDIPKGYRVSRKKREHFSLILDSAKTNQTSVYFCASSAETLYFGSGTRLTVL.

A note on this clone: The gene symbols are mouse symbols. The missing CDR3 end, 1 residue past where the read stops, is filled in from the germline J gene. The gene calls are TRBV3 and TRBJ2-3, with 11 bases fitting TRBD2. Germline lookup yields CDR1 SNHLY and CDR2 FYNGKV (reference sequence). J was trimmed by 0 bases and V by 5 bases; bases with no gene match: 4. This CDR3 has 16 amino acids. The CDR3 bases that were read are TGTGCCAGCAGCACCGGACTGGGGGGTAGTGCAGAAACGCTGTAT. Translated, it gives CASSTGLGGSAETLY. The CDR3 reads in full as CASSTGLGGSAETLYF.

Of note for this clone: Gene names are mouse gene names. The read ends 1 residue early relative to the CDR3; the germline J gene fills the gap. The chain is built from TRBV19 and TRBJ1-6; D possibly corresponds to TRBD1 (5 bases). TRBJ1-6 is known as an ORF, though its function is uncertain. The CDR3 is made up of 15 amino acids. CDR1 is FNHDT, CDR2 SITEND, per germline (reference sequence). Trimming removed 1 base from V and 2 bases from J, with 7 bases in between. The covered CDR3 bases are TGTGCCAGCAGTATAAGGACAACCTATAATTCGCCCCTCTAC. Protein sequence: CASSIRTTYNSPLY. The entire CDR3 is CASSIRTTYNSPLYF.

As for this clone: Any gene name here is a mouse gene name. The sequenced fragment ends 1 residue before the CDR3 boundary, so the rest is inferred from the germline J gene. The chain uses TRBV26 and TRBJ1-1; D may be TRBD1 (6 bases). CDR1 KGHPV and CDR2 FQNQEV come from the germline V gene (reference sequence). CDR3 length: 14 amino acids. V was clipped by 4 bases and J by 0 bases, with 9 bases between them. The CDR3 loop reads CASSPGTSNTEVFF. CDR3 DNA (partial): TGTGCCAGCAGTCCCGGGACATCAAACACAGAAGTCTTC.

Regarding this clone: The genes are named according to mouse. With the read ending 1 residue before the CDR3 end, the germline J gene is used to fill in that end. The J gene is TRBJ1-2, the V gene TRBV13-1, with 9 nucleotides matching TRBD1. The CDR3 is made up of 14 amino acids. Germline values: CDR1 NSHNY, CDR2 SYGAGN. Unmatched junction bases numbered 4, after V lost 4 bases and J lost 3 bases. The CDR3 protein is CASSIQGADSDYTF. The sequenced part of the CDR3 DNA is TGTGCCAGCAGTATACAGGGGGCCGACTCCGACTACACC.

Notes on this clone: Mouse germline and gene names are used. From the germline J gene comes the end of the CDR3, since the read stops 1 residue before it. The chain is built from TRBV13-1 and TRBJ1-2; tentatively, D is TRBD1 (6 bases). CDR1 NSHNY and CDR2 SYGAGN come from the germline V gene. There are 15 residues in the CDR3. Deletions cut 1 base from V and 1 base from J, with 11 bases between. The part of the CDR3 DNA that was read is TGTGCCAGCAGTGATTCAGGGGCCCTAAACTCCGACTACACC. Translation gives CASSDSGALNSDYT. The full CDR3 protein is CASSDSGALNSDYTF.

With regard to this clone: The listed genes are named as in mouse. This CDR3 reads CASSPGTVNSGNTLYF. Partial CDR3 DNA: TGTGCCAGCTCTCCCGGGACAGTTAATTCTGGAAATACGCTCTAT. The chain is built from TRBV12-1 and TRBJ1-3; TRBD1 matches at 7 bases. The sequenced fragment ends 1 residue before the CDR3 boundary, so the rest is inferred from the germline J gene. The junction had 6 bases not matched to a gene; V was cut back by 2 bases and J by 0 bases. The CDR3 totals 16 residues. Germline lookup yields CDR1 SGHSN and CDR2 HYEKVE.

Notes on this clone: Genes and germline are mouse. The read terminates 1 residue ahead of where the CDR3 ends, so the germline J gene completes it. V usage is TRBV26 and J usage is TRBJ1-1; D not certain. In germline, CDR1 is KGHPV, CDR2 FQNQEV (reference sequence). The CDR3 contains 11 residues. The ends were cut back, 4 bases at V and 5 bases at J, with 5 bases in the middle. The CDR3 bases that were read are TGTGCCAGCAGTCAACAAACAGAAGTCTTC. As protein: CASSQQTEVF. In full, the CDR3 is CASSQQTEVFF.

As concerns this clone: Gene labels here are mouse ones. The sequence runs out 1 residue before the end of the CDR3; the remainder is reconstructed from the germline J gene. The chain carries TRBV26 and TRBJ2-3; 10 nucleotides align to TRBD1. The J segment lost 1 base and the V segment lost 6 bases, leaving 4 bases of the junction unmatched. The CDR3 has 15 amino acids. The germline CDR1 and CDR2 sequences are KGHPV and FQNQEV (reference sequence). CDR3 DNA (partial): TGTGCCAGCAGCCGACAGGGGGCGGGTGCAGAAACGCTGTAT. This codes for CASSRQGAGAETLY. The whole CDR3 region reads CASSRQGAGAETLYF. The whole variable domain, remainder taken from reference TRBV26 and TRBJ2-3, is NSKVIQTPRYLVKGQGQKAKMRCIPEKGHPVVFWYQQNKNNEFKFLINFQNQEVLQQIDMTEKRFSAECPSNSPCSLEIQSSEAGDSALYLCASSRQGAGAETLYFGSGTRLTVL.

Note on this clone: Genes and germline come from the mouse. The CDR3 is CASSLAGGVNTLYF. The CDR3 DNA, read in part, is TGTGCCAGCAGCTTAGCTGGGGGGGTAAACACCTTGTAC. This chain uses TRBV3 with TRBJ2-4; TRBD2 matches at 8 bases. The read gets to within 1 residue of the CDR3 end, and the germline J gene fills in the rest. The ends lost 0 bases at V and 5 bases at J; junction bases unmatched: 1. The CDR3 contains 14 residues. Germline CDR1 and CDR2: SNHLY and FYNGKV (reference sequence).

For this clone: The genes are named according to mouse. Read sequence stops 1 residue before the CDR3 end, and the germline J gene provides the missing end. The chain joins TRBV5 to TRBJ2-1; 7 nucleotides line up with TRBD1. The germline V gene encodes CDR1 LGHNA and CDR2 YNLKQL (reference sequence). The CDR3 loop spans 14 amino acids. V lost 4 bases and J lost 3; bases outside the gene matches: 3. The DNA read from the CDR3 is TGTGCCAGCAGCCCGGACAGGTTCTATGCTGAGCAGTTC. It encodes CASSPDRFYAEQF. Given in full, the CDR3 is CASSPDRFYAEQFF.

Concerning this clone itself: Gene names are mouse gene names. The CDR3 DNA, read in part, is TGTGCCACCGGGGGGGGAGACACCCAGTAC. It specifies CATGGGDTQY. The entire CDR3 reads CATGGGDTQYF. The chain is built from TRBV13-1 and TRBJ2-5; 7 nucleotides align to TRBD2. The read halts 1 residue ahead of the CDR3 end, with the missing end drawn from the germline J gene. Germline V gives CDR1 NSHNY, CDR2 SYGAGN. After removal of 9 bases from V and 5 bases from J, the junction contained 3 bases not matched to a gene. CDR3 size: 11 residues.

There are a few counts of this clone. The gene names given are mouse names. The CDR3 is cut off 1 residue early in the read; its end comes from the germline J gene. J is TRBJ2-5 and V is TRBV16, with unresolved D. The germline V and J ends were trimmed by 3 bases and 3 bases, with 4 bases remaining between them. The germline gives CDR1 SGHSA, CDR2 FRNQAP. The CDR3 totals 12 residues. The CDR3 region is CASSLLQDTQYF. The CDR3 bases that were read are TGTGCAAGCAGCTTGTTGCAAGACACCCAGTAC.

About this clone itself: Any gene name here is a mouse gene name. The read finishes 1 residue shy of the CDR3 end, and the germline J gene is used to complete it. V and J are TRBV23 and TRBJ2-5. CDR3 length: 13 residues. Per the germline V gene, CDR1 is KGHTA and CDR2 is FQNQQP. The CDR3 region is CSSSSGFQDTQYF. The sequenced CDR3 bases are TGCTCCAGCAGTTCCGGGTTCCAAGACACCCAGTAC. The full variable domain, completed using reference TRBV23 and TRBJ2-5, is DAAVTQKPRYLIKMKGQEAEMKCIPEKGHTAVFWYQQKQSKELKFLIYFQNQQPLDQIDMVKERFSAVCPSSSLCSLGIRTCEAEDSALYLCSSSSGFQDTQYFGPGTRLLVL.

This clone was seen a handful of times. The gene symbols are mouse symbols. From the germline J gene comes the end of the CDR3, since the read stops 1 residue before it. The chain has TRBV12-2 and TRBJ2-7; TRBD2 matches 10 bases. Germline CDR1 and CDR2: SGHLS and HYDKME. Trimming took 4 bases from V and 2 from J; bases not matched to a gene: 4. The CDR3 is 14 residues long. CDR3: CASSWGTGAYEQYF. The sequenced part of the CDR3 DNA is TGTGCCAGCTCCTGGGGGACTGGGGCCTATGAACAGTAC.

In this sample, this clone turned up a few times. Each gene name is a mouse one. The read comes to an end 1 residue before the CDR3 does, leaving the germline J gene to fill in the end. The chain combines TRBV13-2 with TRBJ2-5; TRBD2 is a possible D gene (7 bases). Trimming left V 0 bases short and J 0 bases short, with 14 bases between. This CDR3 comprises 17 residues. The V gene's germline CDR1 is NNHNN and CDR2 SYGAGS (reference sequence). CDR3 sequence reads: CASGDVAGGLNQDTQYF. The sequenced CDR3 bases are TGTGCCAGCGGTGATGTGGCGGGGGGCCTTAACCAAGACACCCAGTAC.

Points on this clone: The genes are named according to mouse. The read finishes 1 residue shy of the CDR3 end, and the germline J gene is used to complete it. This sequence joins TRBV13-1 and TRBJ2-7, with 9 bases lining up with TRBD2. Germline V gene lookup returns CDR1 NSHNY and CDR2 SYGAGN. CDR3 size: 15 residues. Losses at the gene ends were 3 bases for V and 0 bases for J; bases not matched to a gene: 4. The CDR3 loop reads CASSARTGVSYEQYF. CDR3 DNA, as far as it was read: TGTGCCAGCAGTGCCCGGACTGGGGTCTCCTATGAACAGTAC.

As to this clone: All gene names here are mouse names. The read terminates 1 residue ahead of where the CDR3 ends, so the germline J gene completes it. The rearrangement uses TRBV26 and TRBJ2-5; D may be TRBD2 (6 bases). Germline V CDR1 and CDR2: KGHPV, FQNQEV (reference sequence). The CDR3 has 12 amino acids. The ends were cut back, 4 bases at V and 6 bases at J, with 8 bases in the middle. The part of the CDR3 DNA that was read is TGTGCCAGCAGTCGGGACTCGGACACCCAGTAC. This encodes CASSRDSDTQY. The complete CDR3 protein is CASSRDSDTQYF. Drawing the rest from reference TRBV26 and TRBJ2-5, the complete variable domain is NSKVIQTPRYLVKGQGQKAKMRCIPEKGHPVVFWYQQNKNNEFKFLINFQNQEVLQQIDMTEKRFSAECPSNSPCSLEIQSSEAGDSALYLCASSRDSDTQYFGPGTRLLVL.

On this clone itself: Genes and germline are mouse. The read terminates 1 residue ahead of where the CDR3 ends, so the germline J gene completes it. The chain joins TRBV15 to TRBJ2-5, with a possible D match to TRBD1 (6 bases). Trimming cost V 2 bases and J 4 bases, with 7 bases left between them. Germline lookup yields CDR1 SGHND and CDR2 FRSKSL. The CDR3 has 13 amino acids. Here the CDR3 reads CASSLHREDTQYF. The sequenced part of the CDR3 DNA is TGTGCCAGCAGTTTACACAGGGAAGACACCCAGTAC.

As for this clone: Any gene name here is a mouse gene name. The DNA ends 1 residue before the CDR3 does, and the rest of the CDR3 is filled in from the germline J gene. The rearrangement links TRBV3 to TRBJ2-2, with TRBD2 matching 14 bases. Germline V gene data show CDR1 as SNHLY and CDR2 as FYNGKV (reference sequence). Trimming at V came to 5 bases and at J to 3 bases, leaving 5 bases not matched to a gene. The CDR3 totals 17 residues. The CDR3 here is CASSQGLGGRDTGQLYF. CDR3 bases read: TGTGCCAGCAGCCAGGGACTGGGGGGGCGCGACACCGGGCAGCTCTAC.

As to this clone: The gene symbols are mouse symbols. The part of the CDR3 DNA that was read is TGTGCCAGCAGTATAGGGGGCCTAAACTCCGACTACACC. Its translation: CASSIGGLNSDYT. From start to end, the CDR3 is CASSIGGLNSDYTF. The gene calls are TRBV19 and TRBJ1-2, with D possibly TRBD1 on 5 matching bases. The read is 1 residue too short to cover the CDR3 end, so that end is filled in from the germline J gene. The V end lost 0 bases, the J end lost 1 base, and 7 bases lay between the germline ends. The CDR3 contains 14 residues. Germline V gives CDR1 FNHDT, CDR2 SITEND (reference sequence).

A remark on this clone: Mouse names are used for the genes. Read data end 1 residue before the CDR3 end; the end is taken from the germline J gene. J is TRBJ2-1 and V is TRBV3, with 8 bases matching TRBD2. Trimming cost V 3 bases and J 1 base; bases outside gene matches: 2. The CDR3 loop spans 15 amino acids. Germline-derived CDR1 and CDR2 are SNHLY and FYNGKV (reference sequence). The DNA read from the CDR3 is TGTGCCAGCAGCTTTTACTGGGGGAACTATGCTGAGCAGTTC. It is translated as CASSFYWGNYAEQF. The whole CDR3 region reads CASSFYWGNYAEQFF. Filled out from reference TRBV3 and TRBJ2-1, the complete variable domain reads GPKVLQIPSHQIIDMGQMVTLNCDPVSNHLYFYWYKQILGQQMEFLVNFYNGKVMEKSKLFKDQFSVERPDGSYFTLKIQPTALEDSAVYFCASSFYWGNYAEQFFGPGTRLTVL.

As regards this clone: Gene names follow the mouse nomenclature. Read data end 1 residue before the CDR3 end; the end is taken from the germline J gene. The rearrangement links TRBV15 to TRBJ2-1; 7 bases match TRBD1. CDR1 is SGHND, CDR2 FRSKSL, per germline. J gave up 0 bases and V 5 bases, and 1 base lay outside the gene matches. The CDR3 totals 14 residues. The sequenced CDR3 bases are TGTGCCAGCAGTCGGGACAGTAACTATGCTGAGCAGTTC. Translating gives CASSRDSNYAEQF. The full CDR3 sequence reads CASSRDSNYAEQFF.

In regard to this clone: The gene symbols are mouse symbols. The read ends 1 residue shy of where the CDR3 ends; the end is completed using the germline J gene. This chain connects TRBV26 to TRBJ2-2; D uncertain. Germline values: CDR1 KGHPV, CDR2 FQNQEV (reference sequence). V lost 3 bases and J 0 bases, leaving 5 bases between the germline ends. The CDR3 spans 14 residues. Incomplete CDR3 DNA: TGTGCCAGCAGTCTCCAGACAAACACCGGGCAGCTCTAC. This encodes CASSLQTNTGQLY. The entire CDR3 protein is CASSLQTNTGQLYF.

By frequency in the sample, this clone is medium-sized. Gene labels here are mouse ones. The CDR3 end is not reached by the read, which stops 1 residue before it; the germline J gene fills it in. The chain uses TRBV12-2 and TRBJ2-7; D is undetermined. Looked up from germline, CDR1 is SGHLS and CDR2 is HYDKME. Trimming left V 0 bases short and J 4 bases short, with 6 bases between. This CDR3 region has 12 residues. This CDR3 reads CASSLRGYEQYF. The CDR3 bases that were read are TGTGCCAGCTCTCTCCGGGGTTATGAACAGTAC.